The 7 T cell receptor beta chains below all came from one sample that was sequenced in a study of blood T cell repertoires in COVID-19. Measured with immunoSEQ multiplex PCR; TCRdb has only the in-frame clones, and not every one. The table includes 240,000 or so clones, 80% to 85% detected once. The sample taken for sequencing was peripheral blood. These receptors all come from a woman younger than 35 with acute or convalescent COVID-19.

This clone appeared once. The genes are TRBV4-3 and TRBJ2-7, with TRBD1 as a possible D gene (5 bases). Per germline, CDR1 LGHNA and CDR2 YSLEER. The CDR3 is made up of 16 amino acids. Trimming removed 0 bases from V and 2 bases from J, with 14 bases in between. CDR3 sequence (DNA): TGCGCCAGCAGCCAAGAAATGGTTACAGGCCCCTACGAGCAGTACTTC. This sequence encodes CASSQEMVTGPYEQYF.

With regard to this clone: Other DNA sequences in the sample encode the same CDR3. This sequence joins TRBV28 and TRBJ1-1; D is possibly TRBD1 (6 bases). The CDR3 consists of 14 residues. The germline V and J ends were trimmed by 1 base and 5 bases, with 11 bases remaining between them. Germline CDR1 and CDR2: MDHEN and SYDVKM. CDR3 sequence (DNA): TGTGCCAGCAGTTTATCGGGGGGCCGGACTGAAGCTTTCTTT. It is translated as CASSLSGGRTEAFF.

This chain uses TRBV6-5 with TRBJ2-3; 8 bases are shared with TRBD2. With V trimmed by 3 bases and J by 5 bases, 7 bases remained unmatched. This CDR3 is built from 15 residues. The V gene's germline CDR1 is MNHEY and CDR2 SVGAGI. Here the CDR3 DNA reads TGTGCCAGCAGTTATTCAGCGGGAGACGGAGATACGCAGTATTTT. It codes for CASSYSAGDGDTQYF.

The chain combines TRBV6-2 or TRBV6-3 with TRBJ2-7; 9 nucleotides align to TRBD1. There are 12 residues in the CDR3. The V and J ends lost 6 bases and 9 bases, in that order; junction bases with no gene match: 6. Germline values: CDR1 MNHEY, CDR2 SVGEGT. The CDR3 region is CASSPNRGLQYF. CDR3 sequence (DNA): TGTGCCAGCAGCCCGAACAGGGGGCTGCAGTACTTC.

The chain couples TRBV27 to TRBJ2-1, with TRBD1 matching over 10 bases. This CDR3 spans 15 amino acids. V dropped 2 bases and J dropped 12; count of bases not matched to a gene: 10. Germline V CDR1 and CDR2: MNHEY, SMNVEV (reference sequence). CDR3 region: CASSLGDRGPVGQFF. CDR3 nucleotide sequence: TGTGCCAGCAGTTTAGGGGACAGGGGCCCGGTGGGGCAGTTCTTC.

The CDR3 sequence is CASSRWDRDTGELFF. The CDR3 nucleotides are TGTGCCAGCAGCCGATGGGACAGGGACACCGGGGAGCTGTTTTTT. The chain carries TRBV5-8 and TRBJ2-2; TRBD1 aligns across 9 bases. CDR3 size: 15 residues. Germline CDR1 SGHTS, CDR2 YDEGEE. The V segment lost 4 bases and the J segment 3 bases; nucleotides outside the gene matches: 4.

This chain connects TRBV28 to TRBJ1-6, with D perhaps TRBD1 (6 bases). V shed 2 bases and J shed 4 bases, with 12 bases lying between them. Germline V lookup: CDR1 MDHEN, CDR2 SYDVKM. The CDR3 is 16 residues long. Here the CDR3 DNA reads TGTGCCAGCAGTTTAGGACAGCTTATTTATAATTCACCCCTCCACTTT. Translating it yields CASSLGQLIYNSPLHF.